The sequence of this T cell receptor beta chain was determined in a study of OX40 agonist ivuxolimab in advanced cancers. The repertoire was sequenced with immunoSEQ multiplex PCR; TCRdb's copy has only in-frame clones and lacks some. This table has fewer than 25,000 clones, approximately 88% appearing once. Germline CDR1 reads SGHTA; CDR2 reads FQGNSA. The CDR3 consists of 14 residues. Trimming at V came to 7 bases and at J to 4 bases, leaving 7 bases not matched to a gene. This TCR was sampled from an adult with an advanced solid tumor such as melanoma, head and neck, liver or kidney cancer. The genes are TRBV7-2 and TRBJ2-5, with 9 bases aligning to TRBD2. The sample consisted of CD4+ or CD8+ T cells sorted from blood, taken in a trial of the OX40 agonist ivuxolimab. The CDR3, as DNA: TGTGCCAGCACATACTTAGCGGGAGCAGAGACCCAGTACTTC. Translating gives CASTYLAGAETQYF.